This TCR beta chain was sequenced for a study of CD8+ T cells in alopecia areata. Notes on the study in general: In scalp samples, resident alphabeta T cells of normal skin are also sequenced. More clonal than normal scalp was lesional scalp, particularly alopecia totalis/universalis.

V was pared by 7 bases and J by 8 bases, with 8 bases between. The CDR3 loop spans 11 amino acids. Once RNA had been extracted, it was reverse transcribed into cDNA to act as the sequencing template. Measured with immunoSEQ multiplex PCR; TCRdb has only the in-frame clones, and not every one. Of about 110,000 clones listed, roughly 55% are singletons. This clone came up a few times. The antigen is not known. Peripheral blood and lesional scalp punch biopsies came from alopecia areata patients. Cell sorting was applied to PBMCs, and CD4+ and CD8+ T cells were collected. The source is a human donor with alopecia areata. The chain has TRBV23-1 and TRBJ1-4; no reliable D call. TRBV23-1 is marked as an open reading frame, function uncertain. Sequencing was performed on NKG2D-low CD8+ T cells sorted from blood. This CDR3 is CASTQDEKLFF. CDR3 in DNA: TGCGCCAGCACTCAGGACGAAAAACTGTTTTTT.